This T cell receptor beta chain is from a study of blood T cell repertoires in COVID-19. Overall study: Sample material is recorded as cDNA or gDNA derived from T cells, B-cell-depleted T cells, or PBMCs.

As handled by the study authors: It was from reference gene primer amplification that nucleated cell counts were estimated. Assay used: immunoSEQ multiplex PCR; TCRdb lists only in-frame clones, some missing. V and J calls and clone size come straight from that table; D and trimming were deduced from the DNA. The table records around 290,000 clones, 90% to 95% of them present only once. The CDR3 consists of 14 residues. V dropped 7 bases and J dropped 5; count of bases not matched to a gene: 7. Germline V gives CDR1 LNHDA, CDR2 SQIVND (reference sequence). The rearrangement uses TRBV19 and TRBJ1-5, with 8 positions matching TRBD1. Sequenced sample: peripheral blood. The sequence was collected from a woman aged 25 to 39 with COVID-19, enrolled during active disease. The CDR3 coding sequence is TGTGCCAGTAAAGGGCAGGGGGCTGATCAGCCCCAGCATTTT. It encodes CASKGQGADQPQHF.